Shown below are 6 T cell receptor beta chains from a single sample sequenced in a study of shared clonotypes between healthy human individuals. TCRdb's copy holds only in-frame clones and misses some; the assay was immunoSEQ multiplex PCR. This table has around 370,000 clones, 96% appearing once. Source material: memory CD8+ T cells sorted from blood. Specified subset: CD45RO+ cells pooled with CCR7-negative TemRA cells. All receptors derive from a man younger than 45 in good health.

The chain uses TRBV11-2 and TRBJ1-1, with a possible D match to TRBD1 (6 bases). Trimming pared 1 base from V and 4 bases from J, leaving 7 bases between. The CDR3 extends over 13 amino acids. Germline assignment: CDR1 SGHAT and CDR2 FQNNGV. DNA of the CDR3: TGTGCCAGCAGCTTAGTACAGGGCACTGAAGCTTTCTTT. Translation gives CASSLVQGTEAFF.

This clone came up once. The chain carries TRBV11-3 and TRBJ2-1; D not certain. This CDR3 has 16 amino acids. Germline values: CDR1 SGHNT, CDR2 YENEEA. Trimming shortened V by 2 bases and J by 4 bases, and 15 bases separated the two germline ends. The CDR3, as DNA: TGTGCCAGCAGCTTAAGGTTTACAGCACCATACAATGAGCAGTTCTTC. This encodes CASSLRFTAPYNEQFF.

The chain joins TRBV28 to TRBJ1-5; 9 bases agree with TRBD1. Germline V gene lookup returns CDR1 MDHEN and CDR2 SYDVKM. The ends lost 3 bases at V and 6 bases at J; junction bases unmatched: 9. There are 16 residues in the CDR3. Written as DNA, the CDR3 is TGTGCCAGCAGTTTCCTGGACAGGGGAAGATTTCAGCCCCAGCATTTT. This encodes CASSFLDRGRFQPQHF.

V usage is TRBV7-3 and J usage is TRBJ2-3; TRBD2 is a possible D gene (7 bases). The ends were cut back, 5 bases at V and 6 bases at J, with 21 bases in the middle. The CDR3 sequence is 16 residues long. CDR1 is SGHTA, CDR2 FQGTGA, per germline. CDR3 sequence (DNA): TGTGCCAGCAGCCCTACGAGCGGGACACATTGGGATACGCAGTATTTT. It encodes CASSPTSGTHWDTQYF.

The chain combines TRBV7-9 with TRBJ1-1; tentatively, D is TRBD1 (6 bases). CDR1 SEHNR and CDR2 FQNEAQ come from the germline V gene (reference sequence). The CDR3 extends over 17 amino acids. Between the trimmed V and J ends, which lost 4 bases and 0 bases, there was a span of 18 bases. CDR3 DNA sequence: TGTGCCAGCAGCTACCCGAGCGGGGGCGCCCTGAACACTGAAGCTTTCTTT. It yields the protein CASSYPSGGALNTEAFF.

This clone has a single count. The chain has TRBV14 and TRBJ2-6, with TRBD1 as a possible D gene (5 bases). V was cut by 2 bases and J by 0 bases, with 11 bases left in between. This CDR3 spans 17 amino acids. The germline V gene encodes CDR1 SGHDN and CDR2 FVKESK. The CDR3 sequence is CASSQRRQSSGANVLTF. CDR3 DNA: TGTGCCAGCAGCCAAAGGCGACAGAGCTCTGGGGCCAACGTCCTGACTTTC. The full variable domain, rest sourced from reference TRBV14 and TRBJ2-6, is EAGVTQFPSHSVIEKGQTVTLRCDPISGHDNLYWYRRVMGKEIKFLLHFVKESKQDESGMPNNRFLAERTGGTYSTLKVQPAELEDSGVYFCASSQRRQSSGANVLTFGAGSRLTVL.